The TCR beta chain described here comes from a study of T cells after yellow fever vaccination. This clonotype has more than one count but fewer than ten. MiXCR, run by TCRdb on the 5' RACE reads, gives a single entry per CDR3 protein. The data show 450,000 to 650,000 distinct CDR3 sequences, approximately 13% seen once. Trimming removed 2 bases at V and 6 bases at J, with 8 bases between. The CDR3 is 13 residues long. Germline CDR1 is SGHDN and CDR2 is FVKESK. The rearrangement joins TRBV14 to TRBJ2-1; tentative D call: TRBD2 (6 bases). The source of this sequence is a man aged 30 to 45 who received the YFV17D yellow fever vaccine. The input for sequencing was PBMCs, taken on the day of the yellow fever booster vaccination. CDR3: CASSQMGLNEQFF. CDR3 coding DNA: TGTGCCAGCAGCCAAATGGGACTCAATGAGCAGTTCTTC.